This T cell receptor beta chain appears in the sequencing data of a study of blood T cell repertoires in COVID-19. Across the study: Both acute and convalescent COVID-19 samples were obtained from the United States, Italy and Spain.

Germline trimming cut 5 bases from V and 4 bases from J; bases unmatched to any gene: 4. The V gene's germline CDR1 is SGHRS and CDR2 YFSETQ. The length of the CDR3 is 13 residues. This clone has a handful of counts. In the original analysis: Amplification of reference gene primers provided the estimated nucleated cell counts. The assay was immunoSEQ multiplex PCR, and TCRdb's table has in-frame clones only and misses some. V, J and clone size are taken as reported in that table, and D and trimming were inferred from the DNA itself. The table records 87,000 or so clones, around 83% of them present only once.

Sequencing used peripheral blood. The J gene is TRBJ2-3, the V gene TRBV5-1, with TRBD2 identical over 7 bases. The origin of this receptor is a woman between 65 and 79 years old with acute or convalescent COVID-19. In nucleotides, the CDR3 is TGCGCCAGCAGAATACTAGCGCCAGATACGCAGTATTTT. This codes for CASRILAPDTQYF.